The clone carrying this T cell receptor (beta chain) has just one count. Its antigen is currently unknown. J gave up 6 bases and V 2 bases, and 2 bases lay outside the gene matches. The CDR3 length is 13 residues. The germline gives CDR1 MNHEY, CDR2 SMNVEV (reference sequence). The data belong to a study of OX40 agonist ivuxolimab in advanced cancers. Findings and caveats of the study: Among T cells, CD8+ cells averaged more expanded clones than CD4+ cells.

Repertoires were generated with immunoSEQ multiplex PCR, while TCRdb's copy carries only in-frame clones and drops some. The data contain fewer than 85,000 clones, roughly 85% of them singletons. Sequences were derived from CD4+ or CD8+ T cells sorted from blood, sampled in a trial of the OX40 agonist ivuxolimab. The chain employs TRBV27 and TRBJ1-1, with 8 bases matching TRBD1. This sequence originates from an adult with an advanced solid tumor such as melanoma, head and neck, liver or kidney cancer. The DNA for the CDR3 is TGTGCCAGCAGTTTACAGGGGGCCGCTGAAGCTTTCTTT. It specifies CASSLQGAAEAFF.